This T cell receptor (beta chain) was sequenced during a study of cytomegalovirus exposure and HLA in healthy donors. With respect to this clone: Its antigen is unidentified.

The PCR had 60 Vbeta and 13 Jbeta primers. Some clones are missing from TCRdb's copy, which holds only in-frame ones; the method was immunoSEQ multiplex PCR. The sample gives about 150,000 clones, 82% of which show up once; under 7.5% is in the top ten. Findings and caveats of the study: The Asian-associated ancestry cluster reportedly had fewer N-insertions than the approximately 670-donor mean in a later analysis.

The CDR3 contains 14 residues. Trimming took 5 bases from V and 3 from J, leaving 14 bases between them. Germline V CDR1 and CDR2: SGHVS, FQNEAQ. The rearrangement links TRBV7-8 to TRBJ2-7; D perhaps matches TRBD1 (5 bases). The source of this sequence is a woman aged 45-65 years in good health and CMV-seropositive. Sequencing used PBMCs. Written as DNA, the CDR3 is TGTGCCAGCAGCACCGGCAGGGTAAGCTACGAGCAGTACTTC. Translating it yields CASSTGRVSYEQYF.